The clone carrying this TCR beta chain was seen a few times. Its antigen is currently unknown. The sample is drawn from a study of beta chain features in type 1 diabetes. Study-wide results and caveats: Any HLA effect on TCRB rearrangement was left unresolved by small sub-analyses.

The CDR3 sequence is 13 residues long. Trimming left V 1 base short and J 8 bases short, with 8 bases between. Looked up from germline, CDR1 is SGHTA and CDR2 is FQGNSA. Sequencing targeted expressed TCRB transcripts, as all isolated RNA had been reverse transcribed. Using immunoSEQ multiplex PCR, the repertoire was profiled, and TCRdb retains in-frame clones only, with some absent. The sample lists 400,000 to 550,000 clones, roughly an eighth occurring once. The origin of this receptor is a woman between 18 and 29 years old in good health. The sample taken for sequencing was naive CD4+ T cells from blood. The chain couples TRBV7-2 to TRBJ1-4, with D unresolved. Written as DNA, the CDR3 is TGTGCCAGCAGCTTAGGGTTTGCGGAAAAACTGTTTTTT. This sequence encodes CASSLGFAEKLFF.